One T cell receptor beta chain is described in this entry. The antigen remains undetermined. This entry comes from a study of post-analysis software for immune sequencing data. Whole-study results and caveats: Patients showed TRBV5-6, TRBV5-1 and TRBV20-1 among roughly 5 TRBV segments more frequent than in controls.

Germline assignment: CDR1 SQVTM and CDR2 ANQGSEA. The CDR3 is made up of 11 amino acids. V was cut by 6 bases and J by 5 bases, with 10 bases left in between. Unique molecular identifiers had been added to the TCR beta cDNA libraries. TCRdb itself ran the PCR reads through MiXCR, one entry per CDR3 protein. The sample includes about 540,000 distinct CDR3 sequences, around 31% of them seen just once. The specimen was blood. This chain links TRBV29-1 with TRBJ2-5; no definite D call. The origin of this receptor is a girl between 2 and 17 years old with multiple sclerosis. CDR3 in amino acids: CSVVSRETQYF. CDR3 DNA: TGCAGCGTCGTTTCTCGTGAGACCCAGTACTTC.